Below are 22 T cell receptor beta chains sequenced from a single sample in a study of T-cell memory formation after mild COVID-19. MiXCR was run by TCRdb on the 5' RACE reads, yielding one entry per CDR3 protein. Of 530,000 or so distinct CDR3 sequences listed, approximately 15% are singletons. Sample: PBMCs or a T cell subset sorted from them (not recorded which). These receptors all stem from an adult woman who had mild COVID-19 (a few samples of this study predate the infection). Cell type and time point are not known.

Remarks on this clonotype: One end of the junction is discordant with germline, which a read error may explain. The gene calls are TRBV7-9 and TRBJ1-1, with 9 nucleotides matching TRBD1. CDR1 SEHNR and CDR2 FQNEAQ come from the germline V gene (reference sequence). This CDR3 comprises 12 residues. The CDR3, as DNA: TGTGCCAGCAGCCCGGGACAGGGTGAAACTTTCTTT. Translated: CASSPGQGETFF.

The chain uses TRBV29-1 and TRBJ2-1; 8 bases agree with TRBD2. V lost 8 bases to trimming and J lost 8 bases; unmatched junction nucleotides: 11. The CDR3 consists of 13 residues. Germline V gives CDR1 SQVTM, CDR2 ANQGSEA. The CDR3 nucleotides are TGCAGCTACACCGAGCGGGAGTTCTATGAGCAGTTCTTC. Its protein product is CSYTEREFYEQFF.

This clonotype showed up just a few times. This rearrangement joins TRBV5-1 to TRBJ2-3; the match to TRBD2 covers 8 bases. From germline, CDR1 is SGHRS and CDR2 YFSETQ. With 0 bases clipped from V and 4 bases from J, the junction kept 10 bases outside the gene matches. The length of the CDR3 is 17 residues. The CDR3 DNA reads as TGCGCCAGCAGCTTGGAGGCGGGAGGAGTTGGAGCAGATACGCAGTATTTT. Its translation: CASSLEAGGVGADTQYF.

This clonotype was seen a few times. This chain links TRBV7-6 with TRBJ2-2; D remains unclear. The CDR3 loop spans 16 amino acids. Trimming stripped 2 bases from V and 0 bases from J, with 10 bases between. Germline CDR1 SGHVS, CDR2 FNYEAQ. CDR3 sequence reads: CASSLPKETNTGELFF. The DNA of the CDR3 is TGTGCCAGCAGCTTACCTAAGGAGACGAACACCGGGGAGCTGTTTTTT.

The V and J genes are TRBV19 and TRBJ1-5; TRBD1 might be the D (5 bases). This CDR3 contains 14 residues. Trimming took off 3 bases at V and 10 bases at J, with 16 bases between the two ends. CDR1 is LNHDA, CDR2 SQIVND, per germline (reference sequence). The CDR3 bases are TGTGCCAGTAGTATGGGGCCTTGGGGAGTACCCCAGCATTTT. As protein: CASSMGPWGVPQHF. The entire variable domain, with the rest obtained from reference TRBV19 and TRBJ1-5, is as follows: DGGITQSPKYLFRKEGQNVTLSCEQNLNHDAMYWYRQDPGQGLRLIYYSQIVNDFQKGDIAEGYSVSREKKESFPLTVTSAQKNPTAFYLCASSMGPWGVPQHFGDGTRLSIL.

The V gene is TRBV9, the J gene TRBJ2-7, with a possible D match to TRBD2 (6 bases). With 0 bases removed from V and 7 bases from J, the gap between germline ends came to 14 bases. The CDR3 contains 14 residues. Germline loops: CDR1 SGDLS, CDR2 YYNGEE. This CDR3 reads CASSVGEAPREQYF. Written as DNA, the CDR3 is TGTGCCAGCAGCGTAGGGGAGGCTCCAAGGGAGCAGTACTTC. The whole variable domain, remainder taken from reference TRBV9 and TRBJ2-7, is DSGVTQTPKHLITATGQRVTLRCSPRSGDLSVYWYQQSLDQGLQFLIQYYNGEERAKGNILERFSAQQFPDLHSELNLSSLELGDSALYFCASSVGEAPREQYFGPGTRLTVT.

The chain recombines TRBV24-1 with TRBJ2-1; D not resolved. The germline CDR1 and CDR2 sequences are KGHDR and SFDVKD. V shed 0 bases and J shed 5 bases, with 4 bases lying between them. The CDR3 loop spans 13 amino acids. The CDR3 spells CATSDLDDNEQFF. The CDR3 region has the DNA TGTGCCACCAGTGATTTGGACGACAATGAGCAGTTCTTC.

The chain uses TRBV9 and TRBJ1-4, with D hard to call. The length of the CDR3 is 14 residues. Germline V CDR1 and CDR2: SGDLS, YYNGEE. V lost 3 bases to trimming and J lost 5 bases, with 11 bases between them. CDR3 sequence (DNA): TGTGCCAGCAGCGAAACTGGACCAAATGAAAAACTGTTTTTT. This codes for CASSETGPNEKLFF.

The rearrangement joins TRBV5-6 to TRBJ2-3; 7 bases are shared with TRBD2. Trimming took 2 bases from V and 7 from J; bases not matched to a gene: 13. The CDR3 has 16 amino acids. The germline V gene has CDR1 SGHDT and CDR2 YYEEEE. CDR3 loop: CASSFQSGPSGYTQYF. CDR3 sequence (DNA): TGTGCCAGCAGCTTTCAATCGGGGCCTAGCGGTTATACGCAGTATTTT. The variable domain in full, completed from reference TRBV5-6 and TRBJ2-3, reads DAGVTQSPTHLIKTRGQQVTLRCSPKSGHDTVSWYQQALGQGPQFIFQYYEEEERQRGNFPDRFSGHQFPNYSSELNVNALLLGDSALYLCASSFQSGPSGYTQYFGPGTRLTVL.

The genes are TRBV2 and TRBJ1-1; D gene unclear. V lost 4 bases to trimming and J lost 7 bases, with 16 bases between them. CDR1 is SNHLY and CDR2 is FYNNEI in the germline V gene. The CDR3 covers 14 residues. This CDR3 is CASSGDRWRGEAFF. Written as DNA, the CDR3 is TGTGCCAGCAGTGGAGACCGGTGGAGAGGTGAAGCTTTCTTT.

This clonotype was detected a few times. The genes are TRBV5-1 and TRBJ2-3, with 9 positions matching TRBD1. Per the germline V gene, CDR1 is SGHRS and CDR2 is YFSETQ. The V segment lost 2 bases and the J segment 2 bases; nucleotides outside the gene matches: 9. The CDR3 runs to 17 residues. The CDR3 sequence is CASSFTGGGRVTDTQYF. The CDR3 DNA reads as TGCGCCAGCAGCTTTACAGGGGGCGGACGGGTCACAGATACGCAGTATTTT. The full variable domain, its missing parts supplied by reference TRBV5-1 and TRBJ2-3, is KAGVTQTPRYLIKTRGQQVTLSCSPISGHRSVSWYQQTPGQGLQFLFEYFSETQRNKGNFPGRFSGRQFSNSRSEMNVSTLELGDSALYLCASSFTGGGRVTDTQYFGPGTRLTVL.

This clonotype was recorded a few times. The CDR3 loop is CASSARDSFNYGYTF. As DNA, the CDR3 is TGTGCCAGCAGTGCCCGGGACAGCTTTAACTATGGCTACACCTTC. The chain carries TRBV12-3 or TRBV12-4 and TRBJ1-2, with TRBD1 identical over 7 bases. This CDR3 contains 15 residues. V lost 5 bases and J lost 1; bases outside the gene matches: 7.

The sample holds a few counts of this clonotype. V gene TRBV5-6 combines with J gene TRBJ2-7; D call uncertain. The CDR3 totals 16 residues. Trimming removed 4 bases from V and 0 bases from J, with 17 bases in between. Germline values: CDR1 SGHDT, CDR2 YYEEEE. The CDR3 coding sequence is TGTGCCAGCAGCAAAAGAGGACCATTGTACTCCTACGAGCAGTACTTC. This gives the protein CASSKRGPLYSYEQYF.

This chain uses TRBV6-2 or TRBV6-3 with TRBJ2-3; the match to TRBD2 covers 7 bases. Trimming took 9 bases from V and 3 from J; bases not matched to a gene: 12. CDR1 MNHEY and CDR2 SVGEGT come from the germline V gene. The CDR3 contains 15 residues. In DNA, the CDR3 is TGTGCCAGTGCTAGCGGTACCCTAGGGACAGATACGCAGTATTTT. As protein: CASASGTLGTDTQYF.

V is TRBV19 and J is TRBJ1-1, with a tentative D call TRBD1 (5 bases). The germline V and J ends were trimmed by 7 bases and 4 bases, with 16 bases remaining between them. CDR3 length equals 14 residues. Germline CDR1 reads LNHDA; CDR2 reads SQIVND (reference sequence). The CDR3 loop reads CASIDGGGITEAFF. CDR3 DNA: TGTGCCAGTATTGACGGGGGAGGCATCACTGAAGCTTTCTTT.

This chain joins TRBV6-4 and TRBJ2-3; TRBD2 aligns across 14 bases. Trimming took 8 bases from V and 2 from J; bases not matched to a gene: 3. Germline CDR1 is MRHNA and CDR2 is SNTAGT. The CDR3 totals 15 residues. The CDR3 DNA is TGTGCCAGCGGGACTAGCGGGGGAACCACAGATACGCAGTATTTT. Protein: CASGTSGGTTDTQYF.

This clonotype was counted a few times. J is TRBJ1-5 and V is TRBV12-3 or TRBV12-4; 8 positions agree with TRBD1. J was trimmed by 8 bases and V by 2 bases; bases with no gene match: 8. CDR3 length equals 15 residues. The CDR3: CASSLSRGRSKPQHF. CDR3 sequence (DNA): TGTGCCAGCAGTTTATCCAGGGGGCGATCAAAGCCCCAGCATTTT.

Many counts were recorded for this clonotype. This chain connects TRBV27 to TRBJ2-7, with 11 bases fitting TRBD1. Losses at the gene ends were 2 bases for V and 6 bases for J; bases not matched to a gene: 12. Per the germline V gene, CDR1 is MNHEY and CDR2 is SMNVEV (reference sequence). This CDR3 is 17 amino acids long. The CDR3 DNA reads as TGTGCCAGCAGTTTAGTTGTGGGACAGGGGGGTAAAAGCGAGCAGTACTTC. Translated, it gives CASSLVVGQGGKSEQYF.

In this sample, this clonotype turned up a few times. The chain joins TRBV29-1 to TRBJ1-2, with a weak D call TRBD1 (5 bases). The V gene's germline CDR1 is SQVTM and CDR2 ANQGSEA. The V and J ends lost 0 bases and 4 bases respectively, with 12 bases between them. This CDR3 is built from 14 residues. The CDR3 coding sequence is TGCAGCGTTGAAGAACGGGCAGGGCGCTATGGCTACACCTTC. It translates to CSVEERAGRYGYTF.

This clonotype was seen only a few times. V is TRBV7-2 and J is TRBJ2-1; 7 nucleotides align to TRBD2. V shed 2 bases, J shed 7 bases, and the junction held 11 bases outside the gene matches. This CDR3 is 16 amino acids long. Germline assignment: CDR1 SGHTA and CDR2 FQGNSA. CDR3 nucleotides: TGTGCCAGCAGCTTAATGGCAAGCGGGATATCAAATGAGCAGTTCTTC. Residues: CASSLMASGISNEQFF.

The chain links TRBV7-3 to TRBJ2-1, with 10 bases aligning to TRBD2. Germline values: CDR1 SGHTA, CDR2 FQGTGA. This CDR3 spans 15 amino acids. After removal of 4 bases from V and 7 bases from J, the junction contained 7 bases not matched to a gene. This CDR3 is CASSSSGRATNEQFF. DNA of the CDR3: TGTGCCAGCAGCTCCAGCGGGAGGGCCACGAATGAGCAGTTCTTC. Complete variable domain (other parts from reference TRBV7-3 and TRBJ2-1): GAGVSQTPSNKVTEKGKYVELRCDPISGHTALYWYRQSLGQGPEFLIYFQGTGAADDSGLPNDRFFAVRPEGSVSTLKIQRTERGDSAVYLCASSSSGRATNEQFFGPGTRLTVL.

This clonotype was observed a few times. The CDR3 DNA sequence: TGTGCCAGCAGCCCCCAGGCAGGGGGAGGGGCCTACAATGAGCAGTTCTTC. This encodes CASSPQAGGGAYNEQFF. This rearrangement joins TRBV7-8 to TRBJ2-1, with D perhaps being TRBD1 or TRBD2 (7 bases each). The germline V gene has CDR1 SGHVS and CDR2 FQNEAQ. This CDR3 has 17 amino acids. V was shortened by 5 bases and J by 2 bases, with 19 bases between the two germline ends.